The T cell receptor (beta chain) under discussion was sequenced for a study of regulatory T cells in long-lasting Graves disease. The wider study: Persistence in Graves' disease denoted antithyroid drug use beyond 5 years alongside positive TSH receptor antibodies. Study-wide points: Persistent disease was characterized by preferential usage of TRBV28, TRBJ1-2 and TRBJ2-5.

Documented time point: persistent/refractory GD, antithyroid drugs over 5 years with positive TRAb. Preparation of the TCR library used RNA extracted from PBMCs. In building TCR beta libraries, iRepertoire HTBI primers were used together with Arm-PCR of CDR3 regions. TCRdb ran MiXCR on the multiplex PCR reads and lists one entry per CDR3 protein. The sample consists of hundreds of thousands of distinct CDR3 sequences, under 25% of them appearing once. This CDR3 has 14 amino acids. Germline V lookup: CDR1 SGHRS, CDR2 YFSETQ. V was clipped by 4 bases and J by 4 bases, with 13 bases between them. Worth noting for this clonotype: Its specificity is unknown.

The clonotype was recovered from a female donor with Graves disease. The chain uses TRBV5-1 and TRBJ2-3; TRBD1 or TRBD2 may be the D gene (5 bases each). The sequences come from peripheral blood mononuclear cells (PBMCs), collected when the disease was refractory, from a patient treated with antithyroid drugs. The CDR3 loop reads CASSPRGVPDTQYF. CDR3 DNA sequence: TGCGCCAGCAGCCCGAGGGGTGTCCCAGATACGCAGTATTTT.